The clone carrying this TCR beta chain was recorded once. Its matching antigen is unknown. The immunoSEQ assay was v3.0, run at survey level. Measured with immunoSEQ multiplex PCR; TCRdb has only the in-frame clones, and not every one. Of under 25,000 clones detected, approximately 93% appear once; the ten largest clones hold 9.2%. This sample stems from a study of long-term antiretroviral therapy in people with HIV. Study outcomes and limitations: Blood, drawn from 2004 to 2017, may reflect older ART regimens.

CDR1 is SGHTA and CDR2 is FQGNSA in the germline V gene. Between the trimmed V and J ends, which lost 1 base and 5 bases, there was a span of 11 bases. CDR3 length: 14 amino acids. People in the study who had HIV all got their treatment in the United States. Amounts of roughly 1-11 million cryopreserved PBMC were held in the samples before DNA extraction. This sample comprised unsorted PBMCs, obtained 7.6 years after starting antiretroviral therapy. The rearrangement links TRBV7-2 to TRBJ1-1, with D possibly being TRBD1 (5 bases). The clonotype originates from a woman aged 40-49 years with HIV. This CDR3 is CASSLERGGTEAFF. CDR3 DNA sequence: TGTGCCAGCAGCTTAGAACGGGGGGGGACTGAAGCTTTCTTT. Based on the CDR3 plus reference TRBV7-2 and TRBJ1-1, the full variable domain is GAGVSQSPSNKVTEKGKDVELRCDPISGHTALYWYRQSLGQGLEFLIYFQGNSAPDKSGLPSDRFSAERTGGSVSTLTIQRTQQEDSAVYLCASSLERGGTEAFFGQGTRLTVV.